The rows below give T cell receptor beta chains drawn from one sample of a study of blood T cell repertoires in COVID-19. Assay used: immunoSEQ multiplex PCR; TCRdb lists only in-frame clones, some missing. Of roughly 200,000 clones listed, 84% are singletons. The sequencing input was peripheral blood. The source of these receptors is a woman aged 80 or over with COVID-19, enrolled during active disease. The CDR3 runs from the conserved cysteine through the conserved F or W. D genes are given only for firm matches. Size tells how often a clone was seen (once, few, many) or the class of an expanded clone, and some rows leave it out.

v_call	clone_size	j_call	d_call	cdr3_aa	cdr3_nt
TRBV5-1	NA	TRBJ2-1	TRBD1	CASTQGTGSYNEQFF	TGCGCCAGCACCCAAGGGACAGGGTCCTACAATGAGCAGTTCTTC
TRBV2	NA	TRBJ1-6	TRBD1	CASSGTGGSYNSPLHF	TGTGCCAGCAGTGGGACAGGGGGCTCCTATAATTCACCCCTCCACTTT
TRBV5-1	NA	TRBJ1-2	TRBD1	CASSAGQGEGGYTF	TGCGCCAGCAGCGCGGGACAGGGAGAAGGCGGCTACACCTTC
TRBV5-1	NA	TRBJ2-7	NA	CASSLAPAEGSNEQYF	TGCGCCAGCAGCTTGGCCCCGGCGGAGGGTAGCAACGAGCAGTACTTC
TRBV14	NA	TRBJ2-1	TRBD2	CASSQEGTSEQFF	TGTGCCAGCAGCCAAGAGGGGACTAGTGAGCAGTTCTTC
TRBV24-1	NA	TRBJ1-5	TRBD1	CATSDSGTGGFQPQHF	TGTGCCACCAGTGACTCCGGGACAGGGGGCTTTCAGCCCCAGCATTTT
TRBV18	NA	TRBJ1-2	TRBD1	CASSPGQGGPSLGYTF	TGTGCCAGCTCACCCGGACAGGGGGGACCATCGCTTGGCTACACCTTC
TRBV24-1	NA	TRBJ2-3	TRBD1	CATSSLGDSEMGTQYF	TGTGCCACCAGTAGTTTGGGGGACAGCGAAATGGGAACGCAGTATTTT
TRBV30	few	TRBJ1-4	NA	CAWSGGGDKLFF	TGTGCCTGGAGCGGAGGGGGGGATAAACTGTTTTTT
TRBV7-6	NA	TRBJ2-5	NA	CASSPPGETQYF	TGTGCCAGCAGCCCGCCGGGGGAGACCCAGTACTTC
TRBV4-1	NA	TRBJ2-1	TRBD2	CASSRLAGGLNEQFF	TGCGCCAGCAGCCGGCTAGCGGGGGGGCTCAATGAGCAGTTCTTC
TRBV6-5	NA	TRBJ1-4	NA	CASSYSSTGGWERLFF	TGTGCCAGCAGTTACTCGTCAACGGGAGGGTGGGAGAGACTGTTTTTT
TRBV30	NA	TRBJ1-3	NA	CACPLGNTIYF	TGTGCCTGTCCACTTGGAAACACCATATATTTT
TRBV30	NA	TRBJ1-1	NA	CAWSVLRVRNTEAFF	TGTGCCTGGAGTGTACTGAGGGTGAGGAACACTGAAGCTTTCTTT
TRBV4-3	NA	TRBJ2-5	NA	CASSREFQETQYF	TGCGCCAGCAGCCGTGAGTTCCAAGAGACCCAGTACTTC
TRBV28	NA	TRBJ2-3	NA	CGDTDTQYF	TGCGGGGACACAGATACGCAGTATTTT
TRBV6-5	NA	TRBJ1-6	NA	CASTQGGRLNSPLHF	TGTGCCAGCACCCAAGGGGGACGTCTTAATTCACCCCTCCACTTT
TRBV15	NA	TRBJ2-1	TRBD2	CATKTSGVSYNEQFF	TGTGCCACCAAAACTAGCGGTGTCTCCTACAATGAGCAGTTCTTC
TRBV7-2	NA	TRBJ1-5	NA	CASSFSQDSSQPQHF	TGTGCCAGCAGCTTCTCACAGGATAGTTCTCAGCCCCAGCATTTT
TRBV6-1	NA	TRBJ2-5	TRBD2	CASSEVVSGARETQYF	TGTGCCAGCAGTGAAGTGGTTAGCGGGGCTCGGGAGACCCAGTACTTC
TRBV28	NA	TRBJ1-4	NA	CASTPAHLGSEEKLFF	TGTGCCAGCACCCCCGCGCACTTAGGTTCGGAGGAAAAACTGTTTTTT
TRBV7-3	NA	TRBJ2-5	TRBD2	CASSLLGGGIEETQYF	TGTGCCAGCAGCCTCCTTGGGGGGGGGATCGAAGAGACCCAGTACTTC
TRBV19	NA	TRBJ2-1	TRBD1	CASIGQGFYNEQFF	TGTGCCAGTATAGGACAGGGCTTTTATAATGAGCAGTTCTTC
TRBV7-9	NA	TRBJ1-2	NA	CASSLSGAGRGYTF	TGTGCCAGCAGCTTATCAGGGGCGGGTCGGGGCTACACCTTC
TRBV19	NA	TRBJ1-3	TRBD1	CASSSGQVGNTIYF	TGTGCCAGTAGTTCAGGACAGGTTGGAAACACCATATATTTT
TRBV7-2	NA	TRBJ2-3	NA	CASSVMTGYDTQYF	TGTGCCAGCAGCGTCATGACGGGGTACGATACGCAGTATTTT
TRBV19	NA	TRBJ2-3	NA	CASKPIFTDTQYF	TGTGCCAGTAAGCCGATTTTCACAGATACGCAGTATTTT
TRBV14	NA	TRBJ1-1	NA	CASSQGSTGAWDYDTEAFF	TGTGCCAGCAGCCAAGGGTCGACCGGGGCCTGGGACTACGACACTGAAGCTTTCTTT
TRBV28	NA	TRBJ2-4	NA	CASSRPVGRGNIQYF	TGTGCCAGCAGTCGACCGGTCGGGCGGGGAAACATTCAGTACTTC
TRBV2	NA	TRBJ2-2	NA	CASRGDNARELFF	TGTGCCAGCAGGGGCGATAATGCGAGGGAGCTGTTTTTT
TRBV5-1	few	TRBJ1-5	NA	CASSDQGLDNQPQHF	TGCGCCAGCAGCGATCAGGGGTTGGACAATCAGCCCCAGCATTTT
TRBV5-6	NA	TRBJ2-3	TRBD2	CASSLTSSGLSTDTQYF	TGTGCCAGCAGCTTGACCTCTAGCGGTCTCAGCACAGATACGCAGTATTTT
TRBV7-9	NA	TRBJ1-2	NA	CASSSRNQGANGYTF	TGTGCCAGCAGCTCCCGGAACCAGGGCGCCAATGGCTACACCTTC
TRBV6-6	NA	TRBJ2-1	TRBD1	CASRGRQGTEQFF	TGTGCCAGCAGGGGCAGACAGGGTACAGAGCAGTTCTTC
TRBV18	NA	TRBJ1-6	TRBD1	CASSPNRGTYNSPLHF	TGTGCCAGCTCACCAAACAGGGGGACCTATAATTCACCCCTCCACTTT